The 8 T cell receptor beta chains in this list originate from one sample, sequenced in a study of blood T cell repertoires in COVID-19. Only in-frame clones appear in the TCRdb table, and some are missing; sequencing was by immunoSEQ multiplex PCR. Of 200,000 to 250,000 clones in the sample, approximately 87% are singletons; the top ten hold 2.5% to 3.5%. Material: PBMCs or T cells enriched from blood (not recorded which). The receptors shown here come from a woman aged 50 to 60 in a cohort exposed to, infected with or recovered from COVID-19 (not recorded which).

The chain couples TRBV6-2 or TRBV6-3 to TRBJ1-4; TRBD1 is a possible D gene (5 bases). This CDR3 is built from 16 residues. V shed 2 bases and J shed 11 bases, with 21 bases lying between them. The germline V gene has CDR1 MNHEY and CDR2 SVGEGT. The CDR3 protein is CASSYPRDGGPDKLFF. Written as DNA, the CDR3 is TGTGCCAGCAGTTACCCGCGGGACGGGGGTCCGGACAAACTGTTTTTT.

This clone has more than one count but fewer than ten. The chain recombines TRBV11-2 with TRBJ1-6; possible D gene TRBD1, 5 bases. Germline CDR1 and CDR2: SGHAT and FQNNGV. V lost 3 bases and J 7 bases, leaving 13 bases between the germline ends. This CDR3 contains 15 residues. The CDR3 nucleotides read TGTGCCAGCAGCTTCGGGGGGACGGGGAATTCACCCCTCCACTTT. It translates to CASSFGGTGNSPLHF.

This clone has only a few counts. This sequence joins TRBV6-5 and TRBJ1-1; perhaps TRBD1 as D (5 bases). Germline CDR1 and CDR2: MNHEY and SVGAGI. The CDR3 length is 13 residues. Trimming removed 6 bases at V and 1 base at J, with 9 bases between. The CDR3 loop reads CASSHTGNTEAFF. The CDR3 coding sequence is TGTGCCAGCAGCCACACAGGGAACACTGAAGCTTTCTTT.

The gene calls are TRBV11-3 and TRBJ2-1; TRBD1 is a possible D gene (5 bases). The ends were cut back, 1 base at V and 5 bases at J, with 12 bases in the middle. CDR1 SGHNT and CDR2 YENEEA come from the germline V gene. CDR3 size: 15 residues. CDR3 amino acids: CASSLASRANNEQFF. Written as DNA, the CDR3 is TGTGCCAGCAGCTTAGCGTCCAGGGCCAACAATGAGCAGTTCTTC. Full variable domain (remainder filled in from reference TRBV11-3 and TRBJ2-1): EAGVVQSPRYKIIEKKQPVAFWCNPISGHNTLYWYLQNLGQGPELLIRYENEEAVDDSQLPKDRFSAERLKGVDSTLKIQPAELGDSAVYLCASSLASRANNEQFFGPGTRLTVL.

The chain couples TRBV5-1 to TRBJ2-1; D remains unclear. The CDR3 spans 13 residues. Germline values: CDR1 SGHRS, CDR2 YFSETQ. The V end lost 1 base, the J end lost 7 bases, and 9 bases lay between the germline ends. In DNA form, the CDR3 reads TGCGCCAGCAGCTTGATACCCCAGAATGAGCAGTTCTTC. Its translation is CASSLIPQNEQFF.

The chain couples TRBV7-8 to TRBJ1-2; 8 nucleotides align to TRBD1. This CDR3 comprises 15 residues. Unmatched junction bases numbered 7, after V lost 4 bases and J lost 3 bases. The germline V gene encodes CDR1 SGHVS and CDR2 FQNEAQ. The CDR3: CASSSTGQEYYGYTF. CDR3 DNA sequence: TGTGCCAGCAGCTCTACGGGACAGGAATACTATGGCTACACCTTC.

The chain employs TRBV7-2 and TRBJ2-1; the match to TRBD2 covers 8 bases. V was clipped by 6 bases and J by 5 bases; unmatched bases: 6. The CDR3 has 14 residues. Germline V lookup: CDR1 SGHTA, CDR2 FQGNSA. CDR3 protein: CASRAGGLDNEQFF. The CDR3 DNA follows: TGTGCCAGCAGGGCGGGGGGATTAGACAATGAGCAGTTCTTC.

This chain links TRBV7-5 with TRBJ1-4; TRBD1, the table's D call, lacks a check against the DNA. TRBV7-5 is recorded as a pseudogene. This CDR3 has 15 residues. CDR3 region: CARSSPGQRNEKLFF. The CDR3 DNA reads TGTGCCAGAAGCTCCCCGGGACAGCGTAATGAAAAACTGTTTTTT.